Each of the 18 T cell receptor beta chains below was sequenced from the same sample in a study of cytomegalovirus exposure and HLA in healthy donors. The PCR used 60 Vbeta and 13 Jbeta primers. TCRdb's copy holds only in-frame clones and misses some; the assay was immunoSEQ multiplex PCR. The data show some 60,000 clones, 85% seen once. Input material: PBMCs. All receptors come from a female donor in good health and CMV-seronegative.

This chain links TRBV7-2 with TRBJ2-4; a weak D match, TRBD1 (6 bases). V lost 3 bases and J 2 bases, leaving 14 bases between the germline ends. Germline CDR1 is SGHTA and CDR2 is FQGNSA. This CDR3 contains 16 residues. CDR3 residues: CASSFRGDRTKNIQYF. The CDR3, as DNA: TGTGCCAGCAGCTTTAGGGGCGACAGGACCAAAAACATTCAGTACTTC.

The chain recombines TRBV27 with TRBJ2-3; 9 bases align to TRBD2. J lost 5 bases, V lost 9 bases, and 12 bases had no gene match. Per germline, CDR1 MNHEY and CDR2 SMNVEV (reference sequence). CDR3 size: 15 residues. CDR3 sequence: CASSTPSGTEDTQYF. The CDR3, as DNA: TGTGCCAGTTCTACCCCTAGCGGGACTGAAGATACGCAGTATTTT.

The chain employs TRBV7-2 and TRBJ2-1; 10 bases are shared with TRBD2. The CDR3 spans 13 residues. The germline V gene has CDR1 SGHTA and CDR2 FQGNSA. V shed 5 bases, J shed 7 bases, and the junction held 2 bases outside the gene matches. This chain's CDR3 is CASSMTSGNEQFF. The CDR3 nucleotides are TGTGCCAGCAGCATGACTAGCGGGAATGAGCAGTTCTTC.

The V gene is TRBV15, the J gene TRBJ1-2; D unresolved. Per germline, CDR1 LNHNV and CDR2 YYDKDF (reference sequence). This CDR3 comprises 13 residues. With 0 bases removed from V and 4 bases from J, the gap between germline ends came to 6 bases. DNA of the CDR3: TGTGCCACCAGCAGAGACCTAACCTATGGCTACACCTTC. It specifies CATSRDLTYGYTF.

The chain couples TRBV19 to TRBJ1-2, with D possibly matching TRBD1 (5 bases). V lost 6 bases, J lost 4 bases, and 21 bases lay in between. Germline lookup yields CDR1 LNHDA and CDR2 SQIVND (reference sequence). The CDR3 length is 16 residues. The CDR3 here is CASSPGVQRTGYGYTF. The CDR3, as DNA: TGTGCCAGTAGCCCGGGCGTCCAACGCACAGGCTATGGCTACACCTTC.

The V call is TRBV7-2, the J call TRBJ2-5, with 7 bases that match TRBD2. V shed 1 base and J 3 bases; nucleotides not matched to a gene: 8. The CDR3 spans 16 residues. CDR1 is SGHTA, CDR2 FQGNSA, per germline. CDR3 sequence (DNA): TGTGCCAGCAGCTTAGATAGAGGCGGGACTAAAGAGACCCAGTACTTC. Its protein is CASSLDRGGTKETQYF.

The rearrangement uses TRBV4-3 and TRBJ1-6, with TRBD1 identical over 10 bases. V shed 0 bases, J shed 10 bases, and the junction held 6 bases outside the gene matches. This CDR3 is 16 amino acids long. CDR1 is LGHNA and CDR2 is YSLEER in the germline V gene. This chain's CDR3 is CASSQEYGQGGSPLHF. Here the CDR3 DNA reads TGCGCCAGCAGCCAAGAATACGGACAGGGGGGCTCACCCCTCCACTTT.

For the CDR3, the DNA is TGTGCCAGTACCCCTACCCGGAGCTCCTACAATGAGCAGTTCTTC. This translates into CASTPTRSSYNEQFF. The J gene is TRBJ2-1, the V gene TRBV19; D call uncertain. Per the germline V gene, CDR1 is LNHDA and CDR2 is SQIVND (reference sequence). The V and J ends lost 7 bases and 0 bases respectively, with 13 bases between them. This CDR3 has 15 amino acids.

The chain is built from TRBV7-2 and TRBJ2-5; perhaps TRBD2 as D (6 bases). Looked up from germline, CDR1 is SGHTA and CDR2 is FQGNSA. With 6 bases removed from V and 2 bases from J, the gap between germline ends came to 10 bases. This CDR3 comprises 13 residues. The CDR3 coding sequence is TGTGCCAGCAGTAATAGCGGACAAGAGACCCAGTACTTC. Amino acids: CASSNSGQETQYF.

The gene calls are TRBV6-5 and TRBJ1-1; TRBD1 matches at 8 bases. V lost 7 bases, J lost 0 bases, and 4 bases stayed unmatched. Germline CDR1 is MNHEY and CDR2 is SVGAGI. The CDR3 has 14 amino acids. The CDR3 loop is CASTGGIMNTEAFF. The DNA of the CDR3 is TGTGCCAGCACAGGGGGCATAATGAACACTGAAGCTTTCTTT.

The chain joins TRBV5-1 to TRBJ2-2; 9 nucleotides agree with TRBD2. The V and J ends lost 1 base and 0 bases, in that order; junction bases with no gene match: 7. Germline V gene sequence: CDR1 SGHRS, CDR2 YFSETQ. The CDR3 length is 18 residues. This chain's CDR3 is CASSLSRPSGTNTGELFF. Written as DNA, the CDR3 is TGCGCCAGCAGCTTGAGTCGTCCTAGCGGGACGAACACCGGGGAGCTGTTTTTT.

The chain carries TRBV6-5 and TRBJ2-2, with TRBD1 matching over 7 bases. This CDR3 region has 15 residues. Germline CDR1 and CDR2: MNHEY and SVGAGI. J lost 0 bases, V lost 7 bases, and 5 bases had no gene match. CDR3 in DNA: TGTGCCAGCAAACAAGACAGGGCGAACACCGGGGAGCTGTTTTTT. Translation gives CASKQDRANTGELFF.

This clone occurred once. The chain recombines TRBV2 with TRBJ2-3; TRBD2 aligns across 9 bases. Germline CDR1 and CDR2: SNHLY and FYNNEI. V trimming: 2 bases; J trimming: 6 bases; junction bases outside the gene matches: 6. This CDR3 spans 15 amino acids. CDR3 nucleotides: TGTGCCAGCAGTGAATCCGCGGGGGGGCTTGATACGCAGTATTTT. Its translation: CASSESAGGLDTQYF.

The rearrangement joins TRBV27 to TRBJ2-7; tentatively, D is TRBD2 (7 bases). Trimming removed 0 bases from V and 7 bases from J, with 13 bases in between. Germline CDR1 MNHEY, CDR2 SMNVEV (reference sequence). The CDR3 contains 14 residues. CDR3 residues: CASSLSWGGAEQYF. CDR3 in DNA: TGTGCCAGCAGTTTATCATGGGGGGGCGCGGAGCAGTACTTC.

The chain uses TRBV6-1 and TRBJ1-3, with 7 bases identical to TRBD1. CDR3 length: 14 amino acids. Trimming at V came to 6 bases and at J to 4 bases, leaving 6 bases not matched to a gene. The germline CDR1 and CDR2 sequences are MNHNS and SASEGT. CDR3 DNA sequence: TGTGCCAGCAGCCGGGACAGCGGGGGAAACACCATATATTTT. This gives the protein CASSRDSGGNTIYF.

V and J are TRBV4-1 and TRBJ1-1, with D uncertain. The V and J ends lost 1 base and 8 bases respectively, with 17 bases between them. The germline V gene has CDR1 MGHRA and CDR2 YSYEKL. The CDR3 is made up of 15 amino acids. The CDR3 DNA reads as TGCGCCAGCAGCCAAGGCCGCAGGCTGGGCCTAGAAGCTTTCTTT. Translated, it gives CASSQGRRLGLEAFF.

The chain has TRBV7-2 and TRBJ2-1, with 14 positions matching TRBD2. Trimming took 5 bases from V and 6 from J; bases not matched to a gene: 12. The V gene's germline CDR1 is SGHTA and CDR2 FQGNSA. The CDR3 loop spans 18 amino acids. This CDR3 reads CASSPTAGGTSGSNEQFF. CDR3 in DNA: TGTGCCAGCAGCCCCACCGCGGGAGGGACTAGCGGGAGCAATGAGCAGTTCTTC.

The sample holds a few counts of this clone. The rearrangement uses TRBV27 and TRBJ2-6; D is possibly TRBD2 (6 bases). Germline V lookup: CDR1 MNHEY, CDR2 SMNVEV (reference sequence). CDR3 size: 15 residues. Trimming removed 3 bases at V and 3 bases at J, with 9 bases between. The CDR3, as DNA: TGTGCCAGCAGTTTTGGGACTGGTGGGGCCAACGTCCTGACTTTC. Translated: CASSFGTGGANVLTF.